One and the same sample provided the 5 T cell receptor beta chains below, sequenced in a study of identical twins. TCRdb re-called the 5' RACE reads through MiXCR, storing one row per CDR3 protein. The data show 350,000 to 500,000 distinct CDR3 sequences, about 18% seen once. The sequencing sample was made of naive T cells sorted from blood. These receptors all stem from a man over 45 in good health.

This clonotype was counted ten times or more. The V call is TRBV12-3 or TRBV12-4, the J call TRBJ2-2; D possibly corresponds to TRBD2 (5 bases). With 1 base removed from V and 4 bases from J, the gap between germline ends came to 10 bases. CDR3 length: 15 amino acids. CDR3 sequence: CASSLVSGSTGELFF. In nucleotides, the CDR3 is TGTGCCAGCAGTTTAGTCTCGGGGAGCACCGGGGAGCTGTTTTTT.

This clonotype was seen ten or more times. V is TRBV10-3 and J is TRBJ1-3; D is uncertain. The ends were cut back, 3 bases at V and 0 bases at J, with 6 bases in the middle. This CDR3 comprises 14 residues. Germline V gene lookup returns CDR1 ENHRY and CDR2 SYGVKD. The CDR3 DNA follows: TGTGCCATCAGTGATAGTACCTCTGGAAACACCATATATTTT. It is translated as CAISDSTSGNTIYF.

This clonotype occurred a few times. The chain carries TRBV10-3 and TRBJ2-1; 10 bases fit TRBD2. V trimming: 0 bases; J trimming: 4 bases; junction bases outside the gene matches: 3. The CDR3 covers 16 residues. Germline CDR1 ENHRY, CDR2 SYGVKD. The CDR3 DNA sequence: TGTGCCATCAGTGAGTCGCCTAGCGGGAGTTACAATGAGCAGTTCTTC. This sequence encodes CAISESPSGSYNEQFF.

This clonotype was seen a few times. The chain links TRBV5-1 to TRBJ2-3; 8 bases are shared with TRBD1. The CDR3 has 13 amino acids. With V trimmed by 4 bases and J by 3 bases, 1 base remained unmatched. Per germline, CDR1 SGHRS and CDR2 YFSETQ. CDR3 sequence reads: CASSGQGTDTQYF. The CDR3 region has the DNA TGCGCCAGCAGCGGACAGGGTACAGATACGCAGTATTTT.

There are a few counts of this clonotype. V and J are TRBV19 and TRBJ1-6; D unresolved. This CDR3 region has 15 residues. V lost 7 bases and J 13 bases, leaving 23 bases between the germline ends. CDR1 is LNHDA, CDR2 SQIVND, per germline (reference sequence). The CDR3 protein is CASTDRWTELEPLHF. DNA for the CDR3: TGTGCCAGTACCGATCGCTGGACGGAGCTAGAGCCCCTCCACTTT. The full variable domain, its missing parts supplied by reference TRBV19 and TRBJ1-6, is DGGITQSPKYLFRKEGQNVTLSCEQNLNHDAMYWYRQDPGQGLRLIYYSQIVNDFQKGDIAEGYSVSREKKESFPLTVTSAQKNPTAFYLCASTDRWTELEPLHFGNGTRLTVT.